The clone carrying this T cell receptor (beta chain) was seen many times. The germline V gene has CDR1 DFQATT and CDR2 SNEGSKA (reference sequence). The CDR3 contains 15 residues. J gave up 4 bases and V 2 bases, and 9 bases lay outside the gene matches. The entry originates in a study of neurological immune-mediated disorders. The cDNA came from 5'RACE with 10-nucleotide random UMIs. Over 170 million TCR-beta sequences (from 15-18 subjects) were yielded by each sequencing run. TCRdb used MiXCR to reprocess the 5' RACE reads, holding one entry per CDR3 protein. The repertoire includes tens of thousands of distinct CDR3 sequences, 3.4% of them detected once, and about 4% sits in the top ten. The unsorted libraries were produced from 2 million PBMCs held at -80 C.

The gene calls are TRBV20-1 and TRBJ1-1, with 8 bases fitting TRBD1. The TCR comes from a man aged 40-49 years with multiple sclerosis. The sample taken for sequencing was PBMCs. CDR3 residues: CSARPPWTGTTEAFF. The DNA for the CDR3 is TGCAGTGCTAGACCCCCCTGGACAGGGACCACTGAAGCTTTCTTT.